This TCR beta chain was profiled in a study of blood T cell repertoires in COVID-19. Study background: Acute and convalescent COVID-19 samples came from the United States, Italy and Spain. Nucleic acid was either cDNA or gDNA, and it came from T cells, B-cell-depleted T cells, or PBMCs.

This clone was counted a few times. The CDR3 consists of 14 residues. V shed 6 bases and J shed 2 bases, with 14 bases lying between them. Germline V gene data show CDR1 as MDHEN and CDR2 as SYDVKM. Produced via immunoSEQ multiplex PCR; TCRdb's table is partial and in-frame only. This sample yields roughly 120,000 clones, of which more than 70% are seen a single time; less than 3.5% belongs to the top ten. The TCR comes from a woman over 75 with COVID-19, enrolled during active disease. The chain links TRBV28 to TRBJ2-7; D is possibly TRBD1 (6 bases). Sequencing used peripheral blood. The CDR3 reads CASSPGTRPYEQYF. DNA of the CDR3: TGTGCCAGCAGCCCCGGGACAAGACCCTACGAGCAGTACTTC. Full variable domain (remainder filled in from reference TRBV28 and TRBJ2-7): DVKVTQSSRYLVKRTGEKVFLECVQDMDHENMFWYRQDPGLGLRLIYFSYDVKMKEKGDIPEGYSVSREKKERFSLILESASTNQTSMYLCASSPGTRPYEQYFGPGTRLTVT.